This TCR beta chain was recorded in a study of blood T cell repertoires in COVID-19 (dated by TCRdb to 2018 to 2021). In the study overall: Samples from collaborators originated in the United States, Italy and Spain and spanned both the acute and convalescent phases of COVID-19. The prospective study material was composed of cDNA or gDNA derived from T cells, B-cell-depleted T cells, or PBMCs. Subjects who had been exposed to COVID-19, were actively infected with it, or had recovered from it provided the deeply sampled blood TCRbeta repertoires that made up the dataset. The repertoires were released in a freely available public database intended as a resource for research on the immune response to SARS-CoV-2. The samples were drawn from two sources: the first 160 participants of the ongoing ImmuneRACE study, and 1,000 to 1,500 subjects contributed by 6 global collaborators. The sample metadata nearly always contained a de-identified subject ID, COVID-19 status, age in years and sex. Where available, HLA class I and class II types were obtained from metadata supplied by the sample provider rather than from assay-based typing.

TCRbeta CDR3 regions were amplified from genomic DNA by means of the immunoSEQ Assay, a bias-controlled multiplex PCR. The authors' pipeline ran thus. The number of nucleated cells in each sample was estimated by amplification of reference gene primers within the assay. To quantify the absolute abundance of each unique TCRbeta CDR3 rearrangement, sequence reads were collapsed and filtered. For each sample, productive Simpson clonality was calculated as the square root of Simpson's diversity index across productive rearrangements. Drawn from immuneACCESS, this table holds only the in-frame rearrangements with V and J called that TCRdb kept. Clones are partly lost; checked studies trace under half to an unresolved V gene and leave the rest unexplained. From that table come the V and J calls and clone size; the DNA was used to work out D and trimming. Counted in this sample were some 59,000 clones; around 89% of them appeared once. Jointly, the top ten make up roughly 1.6% of the sample.

Paper-wide results and their limitations: How much clinical and demographic metadata was included differed by source and by participant, and the metadata was provided uncurated.

V lost 5 bases and J lost 4 bases; the stretch between them is 12 bases long. The CDR3 holds 15 amino acids from the cysteine to the phenylalanine. The retained sequence is limited to the CDR3, 45 bases, with the frame set at the first base. Via the germline V gene, CDR1 is SGHTA and CDR2 FQGNSA. Whole blood was collected in K2EDTA tubes by collaborating institutions according to the institutions' own protocols. For TCRbeta analysis, collaborators shipped samples as frozen whole blood, isolated PBMCs, or DNA extracted from either of those sample types. Worth noting for this clone: Its target antigen remains unknown. No base-level quality is on record; no much larger clone is a single base apart.

The receptor's source is a man aged 55-75 years with acute or convalescent COVID-19. Specimen: peripheral blood. The V and J genes are TRBV7-2 and TRBJ1-6, and TRBD1 may be the D gene, going by 5 matching bases. The nucleotides are TGTGCCAGCAGCCGGGGGGAAGGTTATAATTCACCCCTCCACTTT. This is translated as CASSRGEGYNSPLHF. The full variable domain, with segments outside the CDR3 supplied by the reference TRBV7-2 and TRBJ1-6 proteins, appears as GAGVSQSPSNKVTEKGKDVELRCDPISGHTALYWYRQSLGQGLEFLIYFQGNSAPDKSGLPSDRFSAERTGGSVSTLTIQRTQQEDSAVYLCASSRGEGYNSPLHFGNGTRLTVT.